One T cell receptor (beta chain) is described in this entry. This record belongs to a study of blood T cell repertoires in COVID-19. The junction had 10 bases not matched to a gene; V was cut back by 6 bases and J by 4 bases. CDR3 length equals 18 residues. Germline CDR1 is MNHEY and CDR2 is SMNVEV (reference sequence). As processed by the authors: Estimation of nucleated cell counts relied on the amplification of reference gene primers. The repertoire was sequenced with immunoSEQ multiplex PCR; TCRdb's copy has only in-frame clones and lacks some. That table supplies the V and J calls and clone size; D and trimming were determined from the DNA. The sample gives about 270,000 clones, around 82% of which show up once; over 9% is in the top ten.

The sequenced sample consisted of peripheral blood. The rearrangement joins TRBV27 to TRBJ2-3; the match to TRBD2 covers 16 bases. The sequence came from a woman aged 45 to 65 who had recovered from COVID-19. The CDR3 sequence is CASRHGTSGRGRADTQYF. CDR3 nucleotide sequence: TGTGCCAGCAGACACGGGACTAGCGGGAGGGGTAGGGCAGATACGCAGTATTTT.